This T cell receptor (beta chain) was captured in a study of T cell changes during pregnancy in multiple sclerosis. Assay: immunoSEQ multiplex PCR; the TCRdb copy retains only in-frame clones and omits some. The sample lists about 61,000 clones, over 80% occurring once. Germline trimming cut 5 bases from V and 6 bases from J; bases unmatched to any gene: 8. Per germline, CDR1 SGHTA and CDR2 FQGNSA. This CDR3 is 15 amino acids long. This TCR was sampled from a female donor in good health, enrolled as a control in a pregnancy study. The starting material was peripheral blood, obtained in the first trimester of pregnancy. This chain joins TRBV7-2 and TRBJ2-7, with TRBD2 matching 12 bases. The CDR3 DNA is TGTGCCAGCAGCCTCAACGGACTAGCGGGGAGCGAGCAGTACTTC. Amino acid sequence: CASSLNGLAGSEQYF.